The 29 T cell receptor beta chains given below trace back to one sample, sequenced in a study of T cell responses to AZD1222 COVID-19 vaccine. The protocol was immunoSEQ multiplex PCR, while the TCRdb copy is restricted to in-frame clones and leaves out a portion. The repertoire holds 100,000 or so clones, with over 80% as singletons. The input for sequencing was peripheral blood, taken on day 0 of AZD1222 vaccination. The receptors derive from an adult in good health.

This chain uses TRBV9 with TRBJ2-5; 11 nucleotides align to TRBD1. CDR1 is SGDLS, CDR2 YYNGEE, per germline. With 4 bases clipped from V and 4 bases from J, the junction kept 6 bases outside the gene matches. The CDR3 is 15 amino acids. In DNA form, the CDR3 reads TGTGCCAGCAGCAAATCGGACAGGGGGCGAGAGACCCAGTACTTC. It yields the protein CASSKSDRGRETQYF.

V and J are TRBV5-4 and TRBJ1-3, with unresolved D. The V end was cut by 0 bases, the J end by 0 bases, with 7 bases between. The germline gives CDR1 SGHNT, CDR2 YYREEE (reference sequence). The CDR3 runs 15 residues. CDR3 amino acids: CASSLDRLSGNTIYF. The CDR3 DNA reads TGTGCCAGCAGCTTGGACAGACTCTCTGGAAACACCATATATTTT.

The genes are TRBV9 and TRBJ1-1; D uncertain. The V and J ends lost 0 bases and 1 base respectively, with 4 bases between them. The CDR3 spans 13 residues. Germline values: CDR1 SGDLS, CDR2 YYNGEE. The CDR3 reads CASSVGWNTEAFF. The CDR3 DNA reads as TGTGCCAGCAGCGTAGGGTGGAACACTGAAGCTTTCTTT.

The chain couples TRBV6-1 to TRBJ2-7; D may be TRBD1 (5 bases). CDR3 length equals 17 residues. Per germline, CDR1 MNHNS and CDR2 SASEGT. The V and J ends lost 2 bases and 3 bases respectively, with 20 bases between them. As DNA, the CDR3 is TGTGCCAGCAGTGAATTCGTCGTCAGTCAGGGTTACTACGAGCAGTACTTC. Amino acids: CASSEFVVSQGYYEQYF.

The V call is TRBV6-2 or TRBV6-3, the J call TRBJ1-2, with 9 positions matching TRBD1. Germline V gene sequence: CDR1 MNHEY, CDR2 SVGEGT. This CDR3 has 12 amino acids. Germline trimming cut 6 bases from V and 8 bases from J; bases unmatched to any gene: 4. The CDR3 DNA sequence: TGTGCCAGCAGCCAGACAGGGGGAGGCTACACCTTC. This gives the protein CASSQTGGGYTF.

The chain carries TRBV4-2 and TRBJ2-4, with a tentative D call TRBD1 (5 bases). In germline, CDR1 is LGHNA, CDR2 YNFKEQ. The length of the CDR3 is 14 residues. V was pared by 8 bases and J by 0 bases, with 11 bases between. The CDR3 nucleotides read TGTGCCAGCTCCCAGGGCCTAGCCAAAAACATTCAGTACTTC. This codes for CASSQGLAKNIQYF.

The J gene is TRBJ2-6, the V gene TRBV5-4; D possibly corresponds to TRBD1 (6 bases). The length of the CDR3 is 18 residues. Trimming stripped 3 bases from V and 0 bases from J, with 16 bases between. Germline V gives CDR1 SGHNT, CDR2 YYREEE (reference sequence). For the CDR3, the DNA is TGTGCCAGCAGCTCCCCCTCGACAGGCTACTCTGGGGCCAACGTCCTGACTTTC. Amino acid sequence: CASSSPSTGYSGANVLTF.

The chain joins TRBV10-3 to TRBJ2-3; either TRBD1 or TRBD2 may supply D (5 bases each). Trimming took 7 bases from V and 5 from J, leaving 19 bases between them. CDR1 and CDR2 (germline): ENHRY, SYGVKD. CDR3 size: 15 residues. In nucleotides, the CDR3 is TGTGCCATCAAGTCGGGGCTATCCACCTTAGATACGCAGTATTTT. It translates to CAIKSGLSTLDTQYF.

This clone showed up just once. The rearrangement uses TRBV13 and TRBJ1-5; 8 nucleotides agree with TRBD1. CDR1 is PRHDT, CDR2 FYEKMQ, per germline (reference sequence). The ends lost 8 bases at V and 3 bases at J; junction bases unmatched: 9. This CDR3 is 15 amino acids long. In DNA, the CDR3 is TGTGCCAGCCCCGGGAGGGGACAGGCCAATCAGCCCCAGCATTTT. It yields the protein CASPGRGQANQPQHF.

The rearrangement links TRBV30 to TRBJ2-5; tentatively, D is TRBD1 or TRBD2 (5 bases each). With 2 bases removed from V and 3 bases from J, the gap between germline ends came to 13 bases. CDR3 length: 14 residues. The germline CDR1 and CDR2 sequences are GTSNPN and SVGIG (reference sequence). The chain's CDR3 is CAWSLSGTEETQYF. DNA for the CDR3: TGTGCCTGGAGTCTGTCCGGGACCGAAGAGACCCAGTACTTC.

CDR3 in amino acids: CASSQGRGTQYF. The CDR3 bases are TGTGCCAGCAGCCAAGGCCGGGGGACGCAGTATTTT. The gene calls are TRBV3-1 (or the pseudogene TRBV3-2) and TRBJ2-3; D may be TRBD2 (6 bases). The CDR3 is 12 residues long. The germline CDR1 and CDR2 sequences are LGHDT and YNNKEL (reference sequence). Trimming took off 1 base at V and 9 bases at J, with 8 bases between the two ends.

In DNA, the CDR3 is TGTGCCAGTAGTATAAGTTCTGGACATTCACCCTACGAGCAGTACTTC. It encodes CASSISSGHSPYEQYF. The chain couples TRBV19 to TRBJ2-7; perhaps TRBD1 as D (5 bases). Germline V gene sequence: CDR1 LNHDA, CDR2 SQIVND (reference sequence). V lost 2 bases and J lost 2, with 16 bases in between. The CDR3 loop spans 16 amino acids.

The V and J genes are TRBV7-6 and TRBJ1-1, with D tentatively TRBD1 (6 bases). Germline V CDR1 and CDR2: SGHVS, FNYEAQ. Trimming removed 2 bases from V and 1 base from J, with 8 bases in between. The CDR3 is 14 amino acids. The CDR3 loop reads CASSLWGQNTEAFF. As DNA, the CDR3 is TGTGCCAGCAGCTTATGGGGACAGAACACTGAAGCTTTCTTT.

The chain employs TRBV3-1 (or the pseudogene TRBV3-2) and TRBJ2-1; possibly TRBD2 for D (6 bases). Trimming removed 3 bases at V and 4 bases at J, with 13 bases between. This CDR3 region has 15 residues. The V gene's germline CDR1 is LGHDT and CDR2 YNNKEL (reference sequence). CDR3 region: CASSHGEGLYNEQFF. The CDR3, as DNA: TGTGCCAGCAGCCACGGAGAGGGACTTTACAATGAGCAGTTCTTC.

This chain joins TRBV7-2 and TRBJ1-2; 8 bases are shared with TRBD1. Unmatched junction bases numbered 2, after V lost 2 bases and J lost 6 bases. Germline V CDR1 and CDR2: SGHTA, FQGNSA. CDR3 length: 13 amino acids. The CDR3 loop is CASSLNRGNGYTF. DNA for the CDR3: TGTGCCAGCAGCTTAAACAGGGGGAATGGCTACACCTTC.

The V gene is TRBV4-3, the J gene TRBJ2-7, with D tentatively TRBD1 (5 bases). Trimming pared 1 base from V and 0 bases from J, leaving 7 bases between. CDR1 LGHNA and CDR2 YSLEER come from the germline V gene. The CDR3 has 14 amino acids. The CDR3 nucleotides read TGCGCCAGCAGCCAAGGCAGGGACTCCTACGAGCAGTACTTC. Encoded protein: CASSQGRDSYEQYF.

The V call is TRBV27, the J call TRBJ1-2, with D perhaps TRBD1 (6 bases). The CDR3 runs 12 residues. Germline V gives CDR1 MNHEY, CDR2 SMNVEV (reference sequence). With 6 bases removed from V and 6 bases from J, the gap between germline ends came to 11 bases. DNA for the CDR3: TGTGCCAGCAGCCTCGGGGGGCATGGCTACACCTTC. It encodes CASSLGGHGYTF.

The chain uses TRBV7-2 and TRBJ1-3, with unresolved D. This CDR3 is built from 16 residues. CDR1 is SGHTA and CDR2 is FQGNSA in the germline V gene. Trimming pared 2 bases from V and 4 bases from J, leaving 15 bases between. CDR3 sequence reads: CASSLSTGIPGNTIYF. The CDR3 region has the DNA TGTGCCAGCAGCTTATCTACCGGGATCCCGGGAAACACCATATATTTT.

The chain uses TRBV6-2 or TRBV6-3 and TRBJ2-7; 9 bases line up with TRBD2. J was trimmed by 1 base and V by 0 bases; bases with no gene match: 10. CDR3 size: 18 residues. Germline V gene sequence: CDR1 MNHEY, CDR2 SVGEGT. CDR3 in amino acids: CASSYSPLWTSASYEQYF. Here the CDR3 DNA reads TGTGCCAGCAGTTACTCCCCCCTCTGGACTAGCGCGTCCTACGAGCAGTACTTC.

CDR3 residues: CASSLWHESNYGYTF. The CDR3 coding sequence is TGTGCCAGCAGCCTTTGGCACGAATCGAACTATGGCTACACCTTC. The chain has TRBV4-2 and TRBJ1-2; D remains unclear. CDR3 size: 15 residues. Germline CDR1 is LGHNA and CDR2 is YNFKEQ. V was cut by 4 bases and J by 2 bases, with 14 bases left in between.

The rearrangement joins TRBV3-1 (or the pseudogene TRBV3-2) to TRBJ1-3, with D hard to call. CDR1 LGHDT and CDR2 YNNKEL come from the germline V gene (reference sequence). Between the trimmed V and J ends, which lost 2 bases and 0 bases, there was a span of 11 bases. This CDR3 region has 16 residues. The CDR3 here is CASSQTNDLSGNTIYF. The CDR3 coding sequence is TGTGCCAGCAGCCAAACTAATGACCTCTCTGGAAACACCATATATTTT.

The chain has TRBV12-3 or TRBV12-4 and TRBJ1-1, with D hard to call. There are 12 residues in the CDR3. The germline V and J ends were trimmed by 7 bases and 4 bases, with 10 bases remaining between them. In DNA form, the CDR3 reads TGTGCCAGCACCCTCCGGGTCACTGAAGCTTTCTTT. Translation gives CASTLRVTEAFF.

The chain links TRBV6-5 to TRBJ2-1; 7 nucleotides agree with TRBD1. The J segment lost 3 bases and the V segment lost 5 bases, leaving 7 bases of the junction unmatched. The CDR3 has 15 residues. The germline gives CDR1 MNHEY, CDR2 SVGAGI. The CDR3 protein is CASSRNGDSYNEQFF. CDR3 nucleotide sequence: TGTGCCAGCAGTAGGAATGGGGACAGCTACAATGAGCAGTTCTTC.

This chain uses TRBV6-2 or TRBV6-3 with TRBJ2-2; D gene uncertain. Trimming removed 2 bases at V and 3 bases at J, with 7 bases between. Germline V gives CDR1 MNHEY, CDR2 SVGEGT. The CDR3 has 14 amino acids. For the CDR3, the DNA is TGTGCCAGCAGTTACAGTATGTACACCGGGGAGCTGTTTTTT. Its translation is CASSYSMYTGELFF.

Regarding this clone: The junction departs from the called germline gene at one end, perhaps through a read error. The V gene is TRBV5-8, the J gene TRBJ2-7; 9 positions agree with TRBD1. CDR3 length: 12 amino acids. Germline CDR1 is SGHTS and CDR2 is YDEGEE. The CDR3: CASSTGQGSLRF. CDR3 bases: TGTGCCAGCAGCACCGGACAGGGGAGTCTTCGCTTC.

Here the CDR3 reads CASSPQETQYF. The CDR3 DNA follows: TGTGCCAGCAGCCCGCAAGAGACCCAGTACTTC. The gene calls are TRBV7-2 and TRBJ2-5; D is unclear. The CDR3 has 11 residues. The germline V gene encodes CDR1 SGHTA and CDR2 FQGNSA. V gave up 5 bases and J gave up 2 bases, with 3 bases separating them.

This clone has just a few counts. The chain has TRBV7-2 and TRBJ1-2; 7 positions agree with TRBD1. CDR1 is SGHTA, CDR2 FQGNSA, per germline. Losses at the gene ends were 4 bases for V and 7 bases for J; bases not matched to a gene: 9. The CDR3 contains 14 residues. The DNA of the CDR3 is TGTGCCAGCAGCTATGACAGGGACCTGACTGGCTACACCTTC. It codes for CASSYDRDLTGYTF.

V and J are TRBV4-2 and TRBJ1-1; 10 nucleotides match TRBD1. With V trimmed by 4 bases and J by 5 bases, 7 bases remained unmatched. This CDR3 contains 15 residues. CDR1 LGHNA and CDR2 YNFKEQ come from the germline V gene. In DNA form, the CDR3 reads TGTGCCAGCAGCCGGACAGGGGGTCCGGGGACTGAAGCTTTCTTT. Amino acids: CASSRTGGPGTEAFF.

V and J are TRBV19 and TRBJ1-2, with unresolved D. Germline loops: CDR1 LNHDA, CDR2 SQIVND (reference sequence). Trimming left V 2 bases short and J 4 bases short, with 11 bases between. This CDR3 comprises 14 residues. As DNA, the CDR3 is TGTGCCAGTAGTATAACCGGTAGAGCCTATGGCTACACCTTC. Translation gives CASSITGRAYGYTF. The variable domain in full, with the rest retrieved from reference TRBV19 and TRBJ1-2, is DGGITQSPKYLFRKEGQNVTLSCEQNLNHDAMYWYRQDPGQGLRLIYYSQIVNDFQKGDIAEGYSVSREKKESFPLTVTSAQKNPTAFYLCASSITGRAYGYTFGSGTRLTVV.